These 2 T cell receptor beta chains originate from one sample sequenced in a study of T-cell reconstitution after alpha-beta-depleted transplantation in children (dated by TCRdb to the mid-2010s). Library construction relied on PCR. The instrument was an Illumina HiSeq 2500. TCR library preparation used molecular barcoding, with unique molecular identifiers applied to normalize quantification of the TCRbeta repertoire. TCRdb ran its own pipeline on the public reads, namely fastp trimming at Q25 and MiXCR clone calling, and kept in-frame beta chains. CDR3 protein sequences are deduplicated, and each keeps its most common genes and DNA. Within this sample are over 45,000 distinct CDR3 sequences, with approximately 46% of them counted one time only. The leading ten clones occupy approximately 98% of the sample. What this sample's treatment or condition label stands for: allogeneic hematopoietic cell transplantation with graft depleted of TCRalphabeta T cells and CD19 B cells.

The sample in question was PBMCs, mostly from graft donor cells, obtained 360 days after TCRalphabeta/CD19-depleted stem cell transplant. The source is a male patient aged 10-17 years who had a stem cell transplant for acute lymphoblastic leukemia, so the T cells may come from the graft donor.

J is TRBJ2-7 and V is TRBV28; 10 nucleotides match TRBD1. CDR3 length: 15 amino acids. Germline V gene lookup returns CDR1 MDHEN and CDR2 SYDVKM. V lost 4 bases and J lost 3; bases outside the gene matches: 6. In nucleotides, the CDR3 is TGTGCCAGCAGTTGTGGGACAGGGGTATTCTACGAGCAGTACGTC. Translating it yields CASSCGTGVFYEQYV.

V is TRBV6-2 or TRBV6-3 and J is TRBJ1-1, with 8 bases matching TRBD1. Trimming removed 6 bases from V and 4 bases from J; junction bases left unmatched: 4. Germline V gene sequence: CDR1 MNHEY, CDR2 SVGEGT. The CDR3 consists of 13 residues. The CDR3 spells CASSHRGVTEAFF. In DNA form, the CDR3 reads TGTGCCAGCAGCCACAGGGGGGTCACTGAAGCTTTCTTT.